One TCR beta chain is described in this entry. The record originates from a study of beta chain features in type 1 diabetes. The overall study: Taken together, all samples contributed 107,917,701 examined sorted cells.

The CDR3 is made up of 13 amino acids. V lost 6 bases and J 5 bases, leaving 13 bases between the germline ends. Per the germline V gene, CDR1 is LNHDA and CDR2 is SQIVND (reference sequence). Isolated RNA was reverse transcribed in full, so expressed TCRB transcripts were sequenced. This table comes from immunoSEQ multiplex PCR, and its TCRdb copy is limited to in-frame clones, with some not included. The sample shows around 140,000 clones, 9.5% to 10% of them seen only once. Sorting produced populations that all topped 95% purity. The chain combines TRBV19 with TRBJ2-5; D is possibly TRBD2 (5 bases). Input material: central memory CD4+ T cells from blood. This sequence was found in a woman in her thirties or forties in good health. The DNA for the CDR3 is TGTGCCAGTAGCGAACCCCGCGGGGAGACCCAGTACTTC. Translating it yields CASSEPRGETQYF.